These 7 T cell receptor beta chains originate from one sample sequenced in a study of blood T cell repertoires in COVID-19. The assay was immunoSEQ multiplex PCR, and TCRdb's table has in-frame clones only and misses some. The top ten hold approximately 1.2% of the sample, which has 380,000 or so clones, about 87% seen once. The sequenced sample consisted of PBMCs or T cells enriched from blood (not recorded which). The receptors originated from a man aged 25-45 years who had recovered from COVID-19.

The chain couples TRBV4-1 to TRBJ1-1, with TRBD1 as a possible D gene (5 bases). V lost 0 bases and J 0 bases, leaving 11 bases between the germline ends. Germline V CDR1 and CDR2: MGHRA, YSYEKL. The CDR3 extends over 16 amino acids. CDR3 sequence reads: CASSQDRGIMNTEAFF. Here the CDR3 DNA reads TGCGCCAGCAGCCAAGATCGGGGGATAATGAACACTGAAGCTTTCTTT.

The chain couples TRBV15 to TRBJ2-2; the D gene is possibly TRBD2 (6 bases). With 8 bases removed from V and 6 bases from J, the gap between germline ends came to 16 bases. Germline CDR1 is LNHNV and CDR2 is YYDKDF (reference sequence). The CDR3 sequence is 14 residues long. Written as DNA, the CDR3 is TGTGCCACCCAGGAGACTAGAGTTTCCGGGGAGCTGTTTTTT. This sequence encodes CATQETRVSGELFF.

This clone was seen only once. The genes are TRBV6-1 and TRBJ2-7, with D perhaps matching TRBD1 (5 bases). Trimming shortened V by 6 bases and J by 3 bases, and 6 bases separated the two germline ends. The CDR3 runs 11 residues. The germline V gene has CDR1 MNHNS and CDR2 SASEGT. The CDR3 loop is CASSDSYEQYF. In DNA, the CDR3 is TGTGCCAGCAGCGACAGCTACGAGCAGTACTTC.

The V gene is TRBV7-9, the J gene TRBJ1-1; perhaps TRBD1 as D (5 bases). The V and J ends lost 5 bases and 3 bases respectively, with 13 bases between them. The CDR3 has 14 residues. CDR1 SEHNR and CDR2 FQNEAQ come from the germline V gene (reference sequence). The CDR3 bases are TGTGCCAGCAGCCCTAGGGGCCTATACACTGAAGCTTTCTTT. Its protein is CASSPRGLYTEAFF.

The rearrangement joins TRBV3-1 (or the pseudogene TRBV3-2) to TRBJ1-1; D gene uncertain. V lost 5 bases and J 2 bases, leaving 6 bases between the germline ends. Germline CDR1 is LGHDT and CDR2 is YNNKEL (reference sequence). This CDR3 is 12 amino acids long. CDR3 in DNA: TGTGCCAGCAGCTTCCATAACACTGAAGCTTTCTTT. Translation: CASSFHNTEAFF.

This chain joins TRBV4-1 and TRBJ2-1, with 13 positions matching TRBD2. This CDR3 region has 19 residues. V was pared by 0 bases and J by 0 bases, with 5 bases of the junction left unmatched. The germline gives CDR1 MGHRA, CDR2 YSYEKL. The CDR3 loop is CASSQDRTSGGSSYNEQFF. For the CDR3, the DNA is TGCGCCAGCAGCCAAGACAGGACTAGCGGGGGTAGCTCCTACAATGAGCAGTTCTTC.

J is TRBJ1-1 and V is TRBV29-1, with 8 nucleotides matching TRBD1. The CDR3 covers 14 residues. J gave up 5 bases and V 3 bases, and 8 bases lay outside the gene matches. Germline V gives CDR1 SQVTM, CDR2 ANQGSEA. Here the CDR3 DNA reads TGCAGCGTTGATGTAGGACAGGGAGGGACTGAAGCTTTCTTT. It codes for CSVDVGQGGTEAFF.